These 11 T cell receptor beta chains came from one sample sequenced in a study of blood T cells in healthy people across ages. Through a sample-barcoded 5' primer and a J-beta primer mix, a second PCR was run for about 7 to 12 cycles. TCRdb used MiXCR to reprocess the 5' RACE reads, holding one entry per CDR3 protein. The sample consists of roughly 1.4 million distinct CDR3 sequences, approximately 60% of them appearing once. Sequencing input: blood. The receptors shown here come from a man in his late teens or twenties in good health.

DNA for the CDR3: TGTGCCAGCAGCAGAGGCCCGCGGGAGCAGTACTTC. This sequence encodes CASSRGPREQYF. The gene calls are TRBV14 and TRBJ2-1; unclear D gene. The DNA end lines up better with TRBJ2-7; the J call may be wrong. The CDR3 covers 12 residues. Germline-derived CDR1 and CDR2 are SGHDN and FVKESK.

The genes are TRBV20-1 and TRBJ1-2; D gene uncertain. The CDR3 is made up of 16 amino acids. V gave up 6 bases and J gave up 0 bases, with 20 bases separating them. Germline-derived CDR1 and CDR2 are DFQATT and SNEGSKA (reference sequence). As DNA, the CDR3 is TGCAGTGCCGTGGGCGCTACCAGCAAACCTAACTATGGCTACACCTTC. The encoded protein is CSAVGATSKPNYGYTF.

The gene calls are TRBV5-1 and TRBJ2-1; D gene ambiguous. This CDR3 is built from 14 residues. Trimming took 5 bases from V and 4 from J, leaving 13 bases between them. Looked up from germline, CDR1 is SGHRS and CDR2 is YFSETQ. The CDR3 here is CASRPEPAYNEQFF. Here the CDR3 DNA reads TGCGCCAGCAGACCGGAGCCGGCTTACAATGAGCAGTTCTTC.

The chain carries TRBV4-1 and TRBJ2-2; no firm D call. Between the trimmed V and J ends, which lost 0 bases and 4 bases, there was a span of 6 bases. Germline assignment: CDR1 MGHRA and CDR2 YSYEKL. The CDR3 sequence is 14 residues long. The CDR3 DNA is TGCGCCAGCAGCCAAGAGGCACCCACCGGGGAGCTGTTTTTT. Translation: CASSQEAPTGELFF.

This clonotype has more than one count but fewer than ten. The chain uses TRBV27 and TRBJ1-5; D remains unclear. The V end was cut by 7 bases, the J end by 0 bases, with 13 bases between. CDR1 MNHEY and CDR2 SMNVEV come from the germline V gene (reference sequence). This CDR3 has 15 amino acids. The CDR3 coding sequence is TGTGCCAGCAACCCACACCCAGATAGCAATCAGCCCCAGCATTTT. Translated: CASNPHPDSNQPQHF.

CDR3 coding DNA: TGTGCCAGCAGTTACCGGTCTGGGGCCAACGTCCTGACTTTC. Its translation: CASSYRSGANVLTF. The gene calls are TRBV6-5 and TRBJ2-6; no definite D call. V lost 2 bases and J 1 base, leaving 3 bases between the germline ends. The germline V gene encodes CDR1 MNHEY and CDR2 SVGAGI. The CDR3 extends over 14 amino acids.

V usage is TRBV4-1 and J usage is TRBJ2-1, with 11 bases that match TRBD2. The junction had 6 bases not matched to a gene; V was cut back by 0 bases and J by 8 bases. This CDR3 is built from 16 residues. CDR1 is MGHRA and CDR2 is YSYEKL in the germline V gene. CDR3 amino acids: CASSQEKLAGVYEQFF. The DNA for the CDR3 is TGCGCCAGCAGCCAAGAAAAACTAGCGGGAGTCTATGAGCAGTTCTTC.

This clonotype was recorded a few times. The CDR3 spells CATSISTNQPQHF. The CDR3 region has the DNA TGTGCCACCAGCATTTCTACCAATCAGCCCCAGCATTTT. The chain joins TRBV15 to TRBJ1-5; D not certain. CDR1 LNHNV and CDR2 YYDKDF come from the germline V gene (reference sequence). Between the trimmed V and J ends, which lost 4 bases and 3 bases, there was a span of 7 bases. The CDR3 covers 13 residues.

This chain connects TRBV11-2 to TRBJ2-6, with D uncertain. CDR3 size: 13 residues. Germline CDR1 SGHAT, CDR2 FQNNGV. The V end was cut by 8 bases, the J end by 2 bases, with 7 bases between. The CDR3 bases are TGTGCCAGCGCCTCAGCTGGGGCCAACGTCCTGACTTTC. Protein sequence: CASASAGANVLTF.

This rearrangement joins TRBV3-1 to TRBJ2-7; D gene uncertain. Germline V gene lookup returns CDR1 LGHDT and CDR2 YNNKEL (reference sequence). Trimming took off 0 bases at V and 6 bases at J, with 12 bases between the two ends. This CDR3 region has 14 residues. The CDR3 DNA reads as TGTGCCAGCAGCCAAGAACGCGTTGTGGGCGAGCAGTACTTC. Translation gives CASSQERVVGEQYF.

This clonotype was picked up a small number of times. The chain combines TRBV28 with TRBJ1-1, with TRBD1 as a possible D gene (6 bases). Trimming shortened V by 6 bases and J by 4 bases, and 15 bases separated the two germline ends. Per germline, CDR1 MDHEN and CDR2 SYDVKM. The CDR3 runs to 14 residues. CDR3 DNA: TGTGCCAGCAGGCCCGAACAGGGATCCACTGAAGCTTTCTTT. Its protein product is CASRPEQGSTEAFF.